Listed below are T cell receptor beta chains from one sample, sequenced in a study of radiation and T cells in renal cell carcinoma. Sequencing was performed with immunoSEQ multiplex PCR; in TCRdb, only in-frame clones are kept and a portion is missing. Among roughly 100,000 clones listed, roughly 90% were seen once. The sequenced sample was blood, obtained from a patient whose treatment included radiotherapy and nephrectomy. The receptor source for this set is a man aged 45-65 years with renal cell carcinoma. The CDR3 runs from the conserved cysteine through the conserved F or W. D genes are given only for firm matches. The size entry is marked missing in some rows and otherwise reads once, few, many or a size class.

CDR3	DNA	D	size	length	V	J
CASGGLADEQYF	TGTGCCAGCGGGGGACTAGCGGACGAGCAGTACTTC	TRBD2	.	12	TRBV28	TRBJ2-7
CASSHGQVDEQFF	TGTGCCAGCTCGCACGGACAGGTCGATGAGCAGTTCTTC	TRBD1	.	13	TRBV18	TRBJ2-1
CASSLGDNYGYTF	TGTGCCAGCTCACTCGGGGATAACTATGGCTACACCTTC	.	.	13	TRBV18	TRBJ1-2
CASSFTGSNEKLFF	TGTGCCAGCAGTTTTACAGGGTCTAATGAAAAACTGTTTTTT	.	.	14	TRBV28	TRBJ1-4
CASSVAGLAGGDNEQFF	TGTGCCAGCAGCGTAGCTGGCCTAGCGGGGGGCGACAATGAGCAGTTCTTC	TRBD2	.	17	TRBV9	TRBJ2-1
CASKRDEGDYEQYF	TGTGCCAGCAAACGAGACGAGGGGGACTACGAGCAGTACTTC	.	.	14	TRBV5-4	TRBJ2-7
CASSGTKLAKNIQYF	TGTGCCAGCTCCGGGACGAAGCTAGCCAAAAACATTCAGTACTTC	.	.	15	TRBV19	TRBJ2-4
CASINWDTEAFF	TGTGCCAGCATCAACTGGGACACTGAAGCTTTCTTT	.	few	12	TRBV6-5	TRBJ1-1
CASRDNMGTSGNTIYF	TGTGCCAGTAGGGATAACATGGGGACATCTGGAAACACCATATATTTT	.	.	16	TRBV19	TRBJ1-3
CASSGTWTDGSYEQYF	TGTGCCAGCAGCGGGACGTGGACAGACGGCTCCTACGAGCAGTACTTC	.	.	16	TRBV7-8	TRBJ2-7
CASSLTGPNTGELFF	TGTGCCAGTAGTCTCACGGGGCCGAACACCGGGGAGCTGTTTTTT	.	few	15	TRBV19	TRBJ2-2
CASSPSAGVVGEQFF	TGCGCCAGCAGCCCCTCGGCAGGGGTGGTGGGTGAGCAGTTCTTC	.	once	15	TRBV5-1	TRBJ2-1
CASSPPPGLAGGEQYF	TGTGCCAGCAGCCCACCCCCGGGACTAGCGGGAGGCGAGCAGTACTTC	TRBD2	.	16	TRBV27	TRBJ2-7
CASSLTGGGETQYF	TGTGCCAGCAGCTTGACAGGGGGTGGAGAGACCCAGTACTTC	TRBD1	.	14	TRBV7-2	TRBJ2-5
CASSPPGETGLLFF	TGTGCCAGCTCACCACCTGGGGAGACAGGGCTCCTGTTTTTT	TRBD1	.	14	TRBV18	TRBJ1-4
CASSGFWGGALMETQYF	TGTGCCAGCAGCGGCTTTTGGGGCGGCGCATTAATGGAGACCCAGTACTTC	.	.	17	TRBV5-6	TRBJ2-5
CASLGQGGRSTEAFF	TGTGCCAGCTTGGGACAGGGAGGTAGGAGCACTGAAGCTTTCTTT	TRBD1	few	15	TRBV5-4	TRBJ1-1
CASSERLERAYGANVLTF	TGTGCCAGCAGCGAGAGACTAGAGCGAGCATATGGGGCCAACGTCCTGACTTTC	.	.	18	TRBV9	TRBJ2-6
CASSQEIYYEQYF	TGCGCCAGCAGCCAAGAGATATACTACGAGCAGTACTTC	.	.	13	TRBV4-3	TRBJ2-7
CASSLAGDTGELFF	TGCGCCAGCAGCTTGGCAGGGGACACCGGGGAGCTGTTTTTT	.	.	14	TRBV5-1	TRBJ2-2
CASSSSGGSYNEQFF	TGTGCCAGCAGTTCATCGGGGGGATCCTACAATGAGCAGTTCTTC	TRBD2	.	15	TRBV28	TRBJ2-1
CASSSQTGSGYTF	TGCGCCAGCAGCTCGCAGACAGGGAGTGGCTACACCTTC	TRBD1	.	13	TRBV5-1	TRBJ1-2
CASSPNQGEAFF	TGTGCCAGCTCACCAAACCAGGGGGAAGCTTTCTTT	.	.	12	TRBV18	TRBJ1-1
CASSLLARQPSSYNEQFF	TGTGCCAGCAGCCTTCTTGCAAGGCAACCGAGCTCCTACAATGAGCAGTTCTTC	.	.	18	TRBV7-2	TRBJ2-1
CASSLDTFRGYTF	TGCGCCAGCAGCTTAGACACTTTCCGGGGCTACACCTTC	.	.	13	TRBV5-1	TRBJ1-2
CASSDRMRTGELFF	TGTGCCAGCAGTGACAGGATGCGCACCGGGGAGCTGTTTTTT	.	.	14	TRBV2	TRBJ2-2
CASSFSESTDTQYF	TGCGCCAGCAGCTTTTCAGAATCCACAGATACGCAGTATTTT	.	.	14	TRBV5-1	TRBJ2-3